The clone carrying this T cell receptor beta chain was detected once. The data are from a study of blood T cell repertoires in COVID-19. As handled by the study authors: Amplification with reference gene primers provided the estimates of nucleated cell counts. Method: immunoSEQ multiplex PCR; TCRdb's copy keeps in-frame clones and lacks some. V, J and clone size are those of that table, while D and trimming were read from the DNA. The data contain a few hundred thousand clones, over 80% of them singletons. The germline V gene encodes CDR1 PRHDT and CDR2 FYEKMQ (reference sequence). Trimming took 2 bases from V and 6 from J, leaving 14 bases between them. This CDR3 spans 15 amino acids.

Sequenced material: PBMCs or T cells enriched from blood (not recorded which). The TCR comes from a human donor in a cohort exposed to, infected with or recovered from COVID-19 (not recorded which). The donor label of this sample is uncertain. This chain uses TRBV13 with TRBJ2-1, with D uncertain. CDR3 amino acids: CASSLWVEVGNEQFF. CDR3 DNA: TGTGCCAGCAGCTTATGGGTCGAGGTGGGCAATGAGCAGTTCTTC.